What follows are 29 T cell receptor beta chains derived from one specimen sequenced in a study of OX40 agonist ivuxolimab in advanced cancers. The protocol was immunoSEQ multiplex PCR, while the TCRdb copy is restricted to in-frame clones and leaves out a portion. The table lists some 97,000 clones, 91% of them singletons. The sequences come from CD4+ or CD8+ T cells sorted from blood, collected in a trial of the OX40 agonist ivuxolimab. The receptors originated from an adult with an advanced solid tumor such as melanoma, head and neck, liver or kidney cancer.

The chain is built from TRBV9 and TRBJ1-5; tentative D call: TRBD1 (5 bases). The germline V gene encodes CDR1 SGDLS and CDR2 YYNGEE. Trimming stripped 5 bases from V and 2 bases from J, with 14 bases between. The CDR3 is 15 residues long. The CDR3 spells CASRLASGGNQPQHF. In nucleotides, the CDR3 is TGTGCCAGCAGGCTGGCCTCGGGGGGCAATCAGCCCCAGCATTTT.

This clone was seen once. The rearrangement links TRBV10-1 to TRBJ1-2; no reliable D call. With 4 bases removed from V and 2 bases from J, the gap between germline ends came to 8 bases. The CDR3 length is 13 residues. CDR1 and CDR2 (germline): WNHNN, SYGVQD (reference sequence). CDR3 DNA: TGCGCCAGCAGTGGACCTGGAAACTATGGCTACACCTTC. This translates into CASSGPGNYGYTF.

V is TRBV7-2 and J is TRBJ2-1; weak D call: TRBD1 (5 bases). V was cut by 1 base and J by 0 bases, with 7 bases left in between. CDR3 size: 15 residues. Germline CDR1 SGHTA, CDR2 FQGNSA. CDR3 sequence (DNA): TGTGCCAGCAGCTTAGATAGGGGCTCCTACAATGAGCAGTTCTTC. Translated: CASSLDRGSYNEQFF.

A single count supports this clone. The chain joins TRBV7-9 to TRBJ2-5; 8 bases align to TRBD1. With the DNA end fitting TRBJ2-7 better, the J assignment may be wrong. Germline V gene data show CDR1 as SEHNR and CDR2 as FQNEAQ (reference sequence). The CDR3 contains 15 residues. CDR3 sequence: CASSQRDRGTYEQYF. CDR3 sequence (DNA): TGTGCCAGCAGTCAAAGAGACAGGGGAACCTACGAGCAGTACTTC.

This clone appeared once. The genes are TRBV19 and TRBJ2-1; 10 positions match TRBD2. The V segment lost 3 bases and the J segment 4 bases; nucleotides outside the gene matches: 18. CDR1 is LNHDA, CDR2 SQIVND, per germline (reference sequence). CDR3 length: 20 amino acids. The CDR3 is CASSMDWTSGRRKRYNEQFF. DNA for the CDR3: TGTGCCAGTAGTATGGACTGGACTAGCGGCAGAAGGAAGCGGTACAATGAGCAGTTCTTC.

The chain has TRBV5-5 and TRBJ2-1; D unresolved. Looked up from germline, CDR1 is SGHKS and CDR2 is YYEKEE (reference sequence). The CDR3 is 12 residues long. V lost 0 bases, J lost 8 bases, and 6 bases lay in between. The CDR3 loop reads CASSLEGHEQFF. The CDR3 bases are TGTGCCAGCAGCTTGGAGGGCCATGAGCAGTTCTTC.

The chain combines TRBV18 with TRBJ2-2; TRBD1 matches at 7 bases. The length of the CDR3 is 16 residues. The germline gives CDR1 KGHSH, CDR2 LQKENI. Trimming removed 4 bases from V and 0 bases from J; junction bases left unmatched: 5. CDR3 in amino acids: CASSQQGTTNTGELFF. The CDR3 DNA reads TGTGCCAGCTCACAACAGGGGACCACGAACACCGGGGAGCTGTTTTTT.

V usage is TRBV19 and J usage is TRBJ2-1, with 11 nucleotides matching TRBD2. This CDR3 has 14 amino acids. The V segment lost 7 bases and the J segment 7 bases; nucleotides outside the gene matches: 6. In germline, CDR1 is LNHDA, CDR2 SQIVND (reference sequence). The CDR3 sequence is CASNSGRDGNEQFF. The CDR3, as DNA: TGTGCCAGTAATAGCGGGAGGGACGGGAATGAGCAGTTCTTC. The full variable domain, its missing parts supplied by reference TRBV19 and TRBJ2-1, is DGGITQSPKYLFRKEGQNVTLSCEQNLNHDAMYWYRQDPGQGLRLIYYSQIVNDFQKGDIAEGYSVSREKKESFPLTVTSAQKNPTAFYLCASNSGRDGNEQFFGPGTRLTVL.

The V call is TRBV6-5, the J call TRBJ1-2; 9 positions agree with TRBD1. Germline V gene data show CDR1 as MNHEY and CDR2 as SVGAGI. This CDR3 spans 15 amino acids. J was trimmed by 1 base and V by 5 bases; bases with no gene match: 5. The CDR3: CASSPRDRDNYGYTF. The CDR3 DNA follows: TGTGCCAGCAGTCCCCGGGACAGGGATAACTATGGCTACACCTTC.

The chain has TRBV4-1 and TRBJ1-4, with a weak D call TRBD1 (6 bases). The V and J ends lost 5 bases and 5 bases respectively, with 15 bases between them. Germline V lookup: CDR1 MGHRA, CDR2 YSYEKL. This CDR3 contains 15 residues. The CDR3 region is CASSGQGFRNEKLFF. The CDR3 DNA sequence: TGCGCCAGCAGCGGGCAGGGGTTCCGGAATGAAAAACTGTTTTTT.

The rearrangement uses TRBV4-1 and TRBJ2-7; 7 nucleotides line up with TRBD1. Germline values: CDR1 MGHRA, CDR2 YSYEKL. Germline trimming cut 0 bases from V and 6 bases from J; bases unmatched to any gene: 14. The CDR3 loop spans 17 amino acids. CDR3 bases: TGCGCCAGCAGCCAAGACCGCATTCGGACAGGACCTATCGAGCAGTACTTC. Translated, it gives CASSQDRIRTGPIEQYF.

The chain combines TRBV28 with TRBJ1-2; a possible D gene is TRBD1 (6 bases). V lost 2 bases and J lost 4, with 11 bases in between. Looked up from germline, CDR1 is MDHEN and CDR2 is SYDVKM. The CDR3 contains 14 residues. CDR3 sequence (DNA): TGTGCCAGCAGTTTAGGGGGGCGCATCTATGGCTACACCTTC. It codes for CASSLGGRIYGYTF.

The gene calls are TRBV7-6 and TRBJ2-7; 13 bases map to TRBD2. The germline gives CDR1 SGHVS, CDR2 FNYEAQ. The CDR3 runs 16 residues. V was pared by 2 bases and J by 6 bases, with 7 bases of the junction left unmatched. The DNA of the CDR3 is TGTGCCAGCAGCTTACACGGACTAGCGGGAGTAGGCGAGCAGTACTTC. Amino acids: CASSLHGLAGVGEQYF.

This chain uses TRBV7-2 with TRBJ2-4, with a possible D match to TRBD1 (6 bases). Germline V gene data show CDR1 as SGHTA and CDR2 as FQGNSA. Between the trimmed V and J ends, which lost 6 bases and 0 bases, there was a span of 12 bases. CDR3 length equals 15 residues. The CDR3 DNA sequence: TGTGCCAGCAGTAGGACAGTCCTAGCCAAAAACATTCAGTACTTC. Translation: CASSRTVLAKNIQYF.

The V and J genes are TRBV5-1 and TRBJ2-1; 10 bases are a match to TRBD2. Germline CDR1 and CDR2: SGHRS and YFSETQ. J was trimmed by 2 bases and V by 0 bases; bases with no gene match: 5. The CDR3 has 17 residues. CDR3 protein: CASSLGASGSAYNEQFF. CDR3 DNA: TGCGCCAGCAGCTTGGGCGCTAGCGGGAGTGCCTACAATGAGCAGTTCTTC. Full variable domain (rest looked up from reference TRBV5-1 and TRBJ2-1): KAGVTQTPRYLIKTRGQQVTLSCSPISGHRSVSWYQQTPGQGLQFLFEYFSETQRNKGNFPGRFSGRQFSNSRSEMNVSTLELGDSALYLCASSLGASGSAYNEQFFGPGTRLTVL.

This chain uses TRBV6-1 with TRBJ1-1; TRBD1 aligns across 9 bases. V lost 10 bases, J lost 2 bases, and 8 bases stayed unmatched. Germline V CDR1 and CDR2: MNHNS, SASEGT. CDR3 length: 14 amino acids. The CDR3 bases are TGTGCCAACCGGGACAGGGCTTTCAACACTGAAGCTTTCTTT. This codes for CANRDRAFNTEAFF.

The chain couples TRBV2 to TRBJ1-1, with D hard to call. This CDR3 is built from 13 residues. The germline gives CDR1 SNHLY, CDR2 FYNNEI. The ends were cut back, 7 bases at V and 4 bases at J, with 13 bases in the middle. The CDR3, as DNA: TGTGCCAGCACCTTGATGACGGGCACTGAAGCTTTCTTT. It translates to CASTLMTGTEAFF.

CDR3 sequence (DNA): TGTGCCAGCAGTTTAAAGGGGAGCGGCAATCAGCCCCAGCATTTT. Protein: CASSLKGSGNQPQHF. The genes are TRBV27 and TRBJ1-5, with a possible D match to TRBD1 (5 bases). The V end was cut by 2 bases, the J end by 2 bases, with 10 bases between. CDR1 and CDR2 (germline): MNHEY, SMNVEV (reference sequence). The CDR3 contains 15 residues.

The chain carries TRBV6-6 and TRBJ2-2; D is possibly TRBD1 or TRBD2 (6 bases each). Germline V gives CDR1 MNHNY, CDR2 SVGAGI (reference sequence). This CDR3 comprises 16 residues. V was pared by 7 bases and J by 1 base, with 16 bases between. The CDR3, as DNA: TGTGCCAGCAAAGGGGGGCTAGCAGTGAACACCGGGGAGCTGTTTTTT. Its translation: CASKGGLAVNTGELFF.

CDR3 residues: CASSHSKPGQGGGTDTQYF. In nucleotides, the CDR3 is TGTGCCAGTAGCCACTCTAAGCCGGGACAGGGAGGGGGCACAGATACGCAGTATTTT. This chain uses TRBV19 with TRBJ2-3; 9 bases align to TRBD1. Germline lookup yields CDR1 LNHDA and CDR2 SQIVND (reference sequence). The CDR3 is 19 residues long. The trim removed 6 bases at V and 1 base at J, leaving 17 bases unmatched.

The V call is TRBV5-1, the J call TRBJ2-3; D is possibly TRBD2 (6 bases). The CDR3 covers 13 residues. Germline V gene sequence: CDR1 SGHRS, CDR2 YFSETQ. V was clipped by 7 bases and J by 7 bases, with 16 bases between them. The CDR3 loop is CASSAGKENTQYF. The CDR3 coding sequence is TGCGCCAGCTCGGCGGGAAAGGAGAATACGCAGTATTTT.

V and J are TRBV7-2 and TRBJ2-1; 11 nucleotides match TRBD2. This CDR3 is built from 15 residues. The V and J ends lost 6 bases and 4 bases, in that order; junction bases with no gene match: 5. The germline gives CDR1 SGHTA, CDR2 FQGNSA. The CDR3 reads CASSTSGSGYNEQFF. The CDR3 DNA reads as TGTGCCAGCAGTACTAGCGGGAGCGGGTACAATGAGCAGTTCTTC.

V is TRBV5-4 and J is TRBJ2-7; 10 positions match TRBD2. Germline lookup yields CDR1 SGHNT and CDR2 YYREEE (reference sequence). J gave up 7 bases and V 4 bases, and 11 bases lay outside the gene matches. The CDR3 totals 15 residues. The CDR3 here is CASSASSGSMGEQYF. CDR3 bases: TGTGCCAGCAGCGCCTCTAGCGGGAGTATGGGGGAGCAGTACTTC.

CDR3 sequence: CASSDRGDGSYEQYF. DNA for the CDR3: TGTGCCAGCAGTGATCGGGGAGACGGCTCCTACGAGCAGTACTTC. This chain links TRBV6-1 with TRBJ2-7, with a possible D match to TRBD2 (5 bases). Germline values: CDR1 MNHNS, CDR2 SASEGT. This CDR3 has 15 amino acids. V lost 3 bases and J lost 0, with 12 bases in between.

The chain carries TRBV2 and TRBJ2-5; 9 bases agree with TRBD1. The CDR3 runs to 15 residues. CDR1 and CDR2 (germline): SNHLY, FYNNEI. V gave up 6 bases and J gave up 5 bases; unmatched junction bases: 10. The CDR3 DNA reads as TGTGCCAGCAGGAGGGACAGGGTGTCTTGGGAGACCCAGTACTTC. It yields the protein CASRRDRVSWETQYF.

The V gene is TRBV7-9, the J gene TRBJ2-7; tentatively, D is TRBD2 (5 bases). The germline V and J ends were trimmed by 4 bases and 7 bases, with 14 bases remaining between them. Germline V gene data show CDR1 as SEHNR and CDR2 as FQNEAQ (reference sequence). The CDR3 length is 13 residues. CDR3 loop: CASSSTHPGEQYF. CDR3 coding DNA: TGTGCCAGCAGCTCGACTCACCCGGGGGAGCAGTACTTC.

V is TRBV4-3 and J is TRBJ2-3, with a possible D match to TRBD2 (5 bases). V was trimmed by 3 bases and J by 4 bases, leaving 8 bases between them. The CDR3 contains 13 residues. Germline-derived CDR1 and CDR2 are LGHNA and YSLEER. For the CDR3, the DNA is TGCGCCAGCAGCCATTCACTAGCAGATACGCAGTATTTT. Its translation is CASSHSLADTQYF.

The chain couples TRBV7-8 to TRBJ1-5; 8 bases match TRBD1. The length of the CDR3 is 16 residues. Germline loops: CDR1 SGHVS, CDR2 FQNEAQ. The V and J ends lost 1 base and 5 bases, in that order; junction bases with no gene match: 7. The CDR3 DNA is TGTGCCAGCAGCTTAGTCCGGACAGGGAGATATCAGCCCCAGCATTTT. Translated, it gives CASSLVRTGRYQPQHF.

This sequence joins TRBV13 and TRBJ2-7, with 10 bases lining up with TRBD2. V lost 5 bases to trimming and J lost 3 bases; unmatched junction nucleotides: 4. Looked up from germline, CDR1 is PRHDT and CDR2 is FYEKMQ (reference sequence). The CDR3 is 14 amino acids. The CDR3 protein is CASSPSGSNYEQYF. The CDR3 nucleotides read TGTGCCAGCAGCCCTAGCGGGAGTAACTACGAGCAGTACTTC.